A selection of T cell receptor beta chains follows, all from one sample in a study of vaccination and CD4 T cells after COVID-19. TCRdb reprocessed the PCR reads via MiXCR and lists one record per CDR3 protein. The sample consists of about 13,000 distinct CDR3 sequences, 75% to 80% of them appearing once. Their antigens remain unidentified. The sequenced sample was CD4+ T cells from blood, cultured in vitro. All receptors derive from a human donor who had recovered from COVID-19. Each CDR3 is given with its conserved first and last residue. D genes are given only for firm matches. Size is omitted from some rows. Given values are once, few, many or a class for expanded clones.

J: TRBJ2-7
V: TRBV20-1
D: TRBD2
size: NA
DNA: TGCAGTGCTAGAGACTTTACTAGCGCCTCCTACGAGCAGTACTTC
CDR3: CSARDFTSASYEQYF

J: TRBJ2-1
V: TRBV7-2
D: NA
size: NA
DNA: TGTGCCAGCAGCTCGTCGAGATCAAGATCTAGCAATGAGCAGTTCTTC
CDR3: CASSSSRSRSSNEQFF

J: TRBJ1-5
V: TRBV11-2
D: NA
size: NA
DNA: TGTGCCAGCAGCTTGGGGGTCAGTCAGCCCCAGCATTTT
CDR3: CASSLGVSQPQHF

J: TRBJ1-6
V: TRBV7-9
D: NA
size: NA
DNA: TGTGCCAGCACTACAGGGTCGAGCTCCTATAATTCACCCCTCCACTTT
CDR3: CASTTGSSSYNSPLHF

J: TRBJ2-3
V: TRBV27
D: TRBD1
size: NA
DNA: TGTGCCAGCAGTTTAGGACAGGGCTGGGCAGATACGCAGTATTTT
CDR3: CASSLGQGWADTQYF

J: TRBJ2-7
V: TRBV7-2
D: TRBD1
size: NA
DNA: TGTGCCAGCGCCCGGACAGGAATCTCCTACGAGCAGTACTTC
CDR3: CASARTGISYEQYF

J: TRBJ2-2
V: TRBV20-1
D: TRBD1
size: NA
DNA: TGCAGTGCTGCCAGGGGGTACACCGGGGAGCTGTTTTTT
CDR3: CSAARGYTGELFF

J: TRBJ1-2
V: TRBV6-1
D: TRBD1
size: NA
DNA: TGTGCCAGCAGCTTACAGGGGATCTATGGCTACACCTTC
CDR3: CASSLQGIYGYTF

J: TRBJ2-7
V: TRBV2
D: NA
size: NA
DNA: TGTGCCAGCGCTCAGGGCACCTCCTACGAGCAGTACTTC
CDR3: CASAQGTSYEQYF

J: TRBJ1-1
V: TRBV24-1
D: NA
size: NA
DNA: TGTGCCACCGGCCAGGGGAACAAAGCTTTCTTT
CDR3: CATGQGNKAFF

J: TRBJ1-2
V: TRBV7-9
D: TRBD1
size: once
DNA: TGTGCCAGCAGCGAGCGACAGGGGGCGAAGGTTTATGGCTACACCTTC
CDR3: CASSERQGAKVYGYTF

J: TRBJ1-4
V: TRBV6-1
D: NA
size: NA
DNA: TGTGCCAGCAGTATTCGAAGACTGGAAAAACTGTTTTTT
CDR3: CASSIRRLEKLFF

J: TRBJ1-2
V: TRBV20-1
D: NA
size: few
DNA: TGCAGTGCCCCGACCCTGAAAGAATATGGCTACACCTTC
CDR3: CSAPTLKEYGYTF

J: TRBJ1-2
V: TRBV7-3
D: NA
size: NA
DNA: TGTGCCAGCAGCCCGGGTCTTGAGGGTGGCTACACCTTC
CDR3: CASSPGLEGGYTF

J: TRBJ1-1
V: TRBV19
D: TRBD1
size: NA
DNA: TGTGCCAGTGGTGGACAGGGATCGAGGCAAGCTTTCTTT
CDR3: CASGGQGSRQAFF

J: TRBJ2-1
V: TRBV27
D: TRBD2
size: NA
DNA: TGTGCCAGCAGTAGGGAAAGGGTAGCGGGCTCCTACAATGAGCAGTTCTTC
CDR3: CASSRERVAGSYNEQFF

J: TRBJ1-2
V: TRBV28
D: NA
size: NA
DNA: TGTGCCAGCAGTTTATTAGGGAATGGCTACACCTTC
CDR3: CASSLLGNGYTF

J: TRBJ2-6
V: TRBV6-2/TRBV6-3
D: NA
size: NA
DNA: TGTGCCAGCACTCCCTCTGGGGCCAACGTCCTGACTTTC
CDR3: CASTPSGANVLTF